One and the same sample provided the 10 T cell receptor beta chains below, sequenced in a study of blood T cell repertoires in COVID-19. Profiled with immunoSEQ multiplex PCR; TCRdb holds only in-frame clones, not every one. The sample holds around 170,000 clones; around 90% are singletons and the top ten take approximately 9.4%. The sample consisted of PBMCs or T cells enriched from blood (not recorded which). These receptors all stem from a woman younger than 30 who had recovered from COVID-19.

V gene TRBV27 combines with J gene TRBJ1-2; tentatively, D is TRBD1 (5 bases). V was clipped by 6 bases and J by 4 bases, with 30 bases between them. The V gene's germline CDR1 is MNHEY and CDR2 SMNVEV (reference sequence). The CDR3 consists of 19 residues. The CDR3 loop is CASRGYESLNTGFGYGYTF. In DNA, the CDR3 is TGTGCCAGCAGGGGATACGAATCTTTAAACACAGGCTTCGGCTATGGCTACACCTTC.

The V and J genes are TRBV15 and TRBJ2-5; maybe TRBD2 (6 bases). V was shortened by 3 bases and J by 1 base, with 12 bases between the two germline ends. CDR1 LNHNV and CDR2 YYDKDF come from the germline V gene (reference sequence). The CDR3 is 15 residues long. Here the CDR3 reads CATSRGGGAQETQYF. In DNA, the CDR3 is TGTGCCACCAGCAGGGGGGGTGGGGCCCAAGAGACCCAGTACTTC.

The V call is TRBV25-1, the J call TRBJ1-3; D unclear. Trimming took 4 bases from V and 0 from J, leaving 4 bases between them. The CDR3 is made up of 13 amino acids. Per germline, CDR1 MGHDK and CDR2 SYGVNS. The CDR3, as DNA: TGTGCCAGCAGTGCGTACTCTGGAAACACCATATATTTT. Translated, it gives CASSAYSGNTIYF. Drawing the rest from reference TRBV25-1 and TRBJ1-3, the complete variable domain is EADIYQTPRYLVIGTGKKITLECSQTMGHDKMYWYQQDPGMELHLIHYSYGVNSTEKGDLSSESTVSRIRTEHFPLTLESARPSHTSQYLCASSAYSGNTIYFGEGSWLTVV.

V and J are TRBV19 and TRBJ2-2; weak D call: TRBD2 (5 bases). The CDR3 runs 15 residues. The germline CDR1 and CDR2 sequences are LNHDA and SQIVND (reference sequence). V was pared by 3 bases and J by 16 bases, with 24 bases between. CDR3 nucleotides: TGTGCCAGTAGTATCGGGGAAGTGGGAGAGACACCCCAGTTTTTT. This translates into CASSIGEVGETPQFF.

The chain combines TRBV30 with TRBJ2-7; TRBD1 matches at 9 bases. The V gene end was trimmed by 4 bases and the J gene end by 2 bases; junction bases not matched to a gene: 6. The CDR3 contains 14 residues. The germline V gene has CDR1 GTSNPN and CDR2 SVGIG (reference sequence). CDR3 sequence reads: CAWNRDRGAYEQYF. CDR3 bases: TGTGCCTGGAATCGTGACAGGGGGGCCTACGAGCAGTACTTC.

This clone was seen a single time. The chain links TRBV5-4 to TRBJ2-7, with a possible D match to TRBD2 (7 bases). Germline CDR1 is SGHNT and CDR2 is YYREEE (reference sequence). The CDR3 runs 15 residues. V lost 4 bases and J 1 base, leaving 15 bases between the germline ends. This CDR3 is CASSLPRGASYEQYF. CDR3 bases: TGTGCCAGCAGCCTCCCCCGGGGGGCTTCCTACGAGCAGTACTTC.

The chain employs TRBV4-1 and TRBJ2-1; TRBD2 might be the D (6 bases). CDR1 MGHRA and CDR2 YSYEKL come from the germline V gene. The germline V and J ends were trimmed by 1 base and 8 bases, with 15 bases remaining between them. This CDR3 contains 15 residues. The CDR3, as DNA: TGCGCCAGCAGCCAAGCGGGACTGGCTGTGGATGAGCAGTTCTTC. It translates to CASSQAGLAVDEQFF.

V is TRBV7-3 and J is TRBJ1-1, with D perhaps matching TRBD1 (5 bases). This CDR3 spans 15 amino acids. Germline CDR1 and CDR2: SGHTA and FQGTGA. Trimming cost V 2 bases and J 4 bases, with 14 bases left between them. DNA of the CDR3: TGTGCCAGCAGCTTATCCCCCGGGGGTAGCACTGAAGCTTTCTTT. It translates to CASSLSPGGSTEAFF.

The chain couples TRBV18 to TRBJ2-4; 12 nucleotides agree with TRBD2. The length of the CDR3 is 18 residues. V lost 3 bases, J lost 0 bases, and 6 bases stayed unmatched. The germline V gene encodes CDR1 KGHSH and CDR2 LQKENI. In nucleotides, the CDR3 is TGTGCCAGCTCACCGATGACTAGCGGGGGACTAGCCAAAAACATTCAGTACTTC. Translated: CASSPMTSGGLAKNIQYF.

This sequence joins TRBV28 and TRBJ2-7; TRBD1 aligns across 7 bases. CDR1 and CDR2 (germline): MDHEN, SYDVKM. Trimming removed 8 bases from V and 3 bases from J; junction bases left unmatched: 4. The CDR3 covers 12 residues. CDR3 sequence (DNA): TGTGCCAGCGGGGACAGATACTACGAGCAGTACTTC. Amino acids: CASGDRYYEQYF.